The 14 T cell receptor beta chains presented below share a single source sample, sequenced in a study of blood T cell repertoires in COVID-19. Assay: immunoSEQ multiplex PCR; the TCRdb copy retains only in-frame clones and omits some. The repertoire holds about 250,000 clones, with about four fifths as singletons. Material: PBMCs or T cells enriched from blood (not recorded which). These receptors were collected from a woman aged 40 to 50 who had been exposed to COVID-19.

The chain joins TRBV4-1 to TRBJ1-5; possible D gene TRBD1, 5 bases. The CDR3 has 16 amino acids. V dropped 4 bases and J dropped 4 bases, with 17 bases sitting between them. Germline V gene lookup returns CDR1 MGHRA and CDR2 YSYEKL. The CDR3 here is CASSPVGGELNQPQHF. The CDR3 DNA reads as TGCGCCAGCAGCCCAGTAGGAGGGGAGCTGAATCAGCCCCAGCATTTT.

CDR3 bases: TGCGCCAGCAGCTTCCAGGGCTCGGCAACTAATGAAAAACTGTTTTTT. It translates to CASSFQGSATNEKLFF. The chain couples TRBV5-1 to TRBJ1-4; D perhaps matches TRBD1 (5 bases). Germline CDR1 SGHRS, CDR2 YFSETQ. The CDR3 is made up of 16 amino acids. V was shortened by 2 bases and J by 0 bases, with 11 bases between the two germline ends.

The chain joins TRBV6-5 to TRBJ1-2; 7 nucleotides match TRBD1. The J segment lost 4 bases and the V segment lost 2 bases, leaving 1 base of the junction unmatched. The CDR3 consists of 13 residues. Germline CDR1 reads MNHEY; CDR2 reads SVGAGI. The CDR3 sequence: CASSYAGGYGYTF. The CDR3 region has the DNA TGTGCCAGCAGTTACGCAGGGGGCTATGGCTACACCTTC.

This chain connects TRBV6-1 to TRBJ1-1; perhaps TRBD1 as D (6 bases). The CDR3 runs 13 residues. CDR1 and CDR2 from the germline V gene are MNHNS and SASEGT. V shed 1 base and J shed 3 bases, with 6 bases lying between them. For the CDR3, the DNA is TGTGCCAGCAGTGAAGACAGGGACACTGAAGCTTTCTTT. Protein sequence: CASSEDRDTEAFF.

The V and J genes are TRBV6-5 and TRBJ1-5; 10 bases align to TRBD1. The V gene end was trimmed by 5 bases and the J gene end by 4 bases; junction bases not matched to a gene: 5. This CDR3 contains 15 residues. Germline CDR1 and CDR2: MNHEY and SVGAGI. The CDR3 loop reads CASSPRQGANQPQHF. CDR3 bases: TGTGCCAGCAGTCCAAGACAGGGGGCTAATCAGCCCCAGCATTTT.

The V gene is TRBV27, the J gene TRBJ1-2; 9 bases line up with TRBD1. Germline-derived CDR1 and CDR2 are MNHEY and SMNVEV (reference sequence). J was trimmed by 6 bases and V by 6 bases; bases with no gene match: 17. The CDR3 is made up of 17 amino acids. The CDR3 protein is CASRRGDREGGIDGYTF. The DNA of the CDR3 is TGTGCCAGCAGAAGGGGGGACAGGGAAGGAGGAATAGATGGCTACACCTTC.

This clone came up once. CDR3 protein: CASSEGSGSITQYF. CDR3 DNA sequence: TGTGCCAGCAGTGAAGGAAGCGGTAGCATTACGCAGTATTTT. The genes are TRBV2 and TRBJ2-3, with D possibly TRBD2 on 5 matching bases. CDR1 and CDR2 (germline): SNHLY, FYNNEI. This CDR3 spans 14 amino acids. V was trimmed by 1 base and J by 8 bases, leaving 13 bases between them.

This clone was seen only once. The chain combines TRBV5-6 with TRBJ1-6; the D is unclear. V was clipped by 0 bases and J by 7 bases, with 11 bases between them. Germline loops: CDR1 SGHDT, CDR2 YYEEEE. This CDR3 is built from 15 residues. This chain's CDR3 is CASSLGGFGNSPLHF. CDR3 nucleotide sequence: TGTGCCAGCAGCTTGGGAGGGTTCGGGAATTCACCCCTCCACTTT.

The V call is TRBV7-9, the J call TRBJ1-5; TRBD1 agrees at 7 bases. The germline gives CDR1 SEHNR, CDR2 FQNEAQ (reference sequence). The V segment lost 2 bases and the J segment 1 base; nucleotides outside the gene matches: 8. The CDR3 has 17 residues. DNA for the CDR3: TGTGCCAGCAGCTTAACCCAGGGGGTTTCGAGCAATCAGCCCCAGCATTTT. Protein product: CASSLTQGVSSNQPQHF.

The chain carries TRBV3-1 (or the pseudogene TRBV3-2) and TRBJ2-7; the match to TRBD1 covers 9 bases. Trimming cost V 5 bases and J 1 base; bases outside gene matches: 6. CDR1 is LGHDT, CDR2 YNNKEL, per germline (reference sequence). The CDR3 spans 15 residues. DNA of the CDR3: TGTGCCAGCAGCGCCGGGGGGACAGGGTCCTACGAGCAGTACTTC. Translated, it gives CASSAGGTGSYEQYF.

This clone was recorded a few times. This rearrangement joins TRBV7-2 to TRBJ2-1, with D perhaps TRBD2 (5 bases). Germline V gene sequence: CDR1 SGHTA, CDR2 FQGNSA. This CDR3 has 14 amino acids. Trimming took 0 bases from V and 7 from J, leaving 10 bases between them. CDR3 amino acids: CASSLAIGMNEQFF. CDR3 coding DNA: TGTGCCAGCAGCTTAGCGATCGGGATGAATGAGCAGTTCTTC. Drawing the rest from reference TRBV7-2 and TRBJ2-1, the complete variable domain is GAGVSQSPSNKVTEKGKDVELRCDPISGHTALYWYRQSLGQGLEFLIYFQGNSAPDKSGLPSDRFSAERTGGSVSTLTIQRTQQEDSAVYLCASSLAIGMNEQFFGPGTRLTVL.

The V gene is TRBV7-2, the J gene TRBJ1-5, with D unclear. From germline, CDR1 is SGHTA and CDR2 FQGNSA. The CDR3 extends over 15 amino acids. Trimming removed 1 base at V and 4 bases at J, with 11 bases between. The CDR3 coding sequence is TGTGCCAGCAGCTTAGACAATCTAGAAAATCAGCCCCAGCATTTT. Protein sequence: CASSLDNLENQPQHF.

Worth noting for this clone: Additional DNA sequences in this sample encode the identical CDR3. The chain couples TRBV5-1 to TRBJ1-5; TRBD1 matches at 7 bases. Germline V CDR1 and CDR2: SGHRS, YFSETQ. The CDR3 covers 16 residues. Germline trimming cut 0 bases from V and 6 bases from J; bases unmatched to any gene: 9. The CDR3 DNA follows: TGCGCCAGCAGCTTGGAGGGGCAGGGGGGAGGTCAGCCCCAGCATTTT. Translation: CASSLEGQGGGQPQHF.

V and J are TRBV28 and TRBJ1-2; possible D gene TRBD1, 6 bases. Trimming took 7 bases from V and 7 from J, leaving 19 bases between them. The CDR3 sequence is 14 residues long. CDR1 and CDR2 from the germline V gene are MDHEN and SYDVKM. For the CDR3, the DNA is TGTGCCAGCACCCCGGAGGACAGAGGTGGTGGCTACACCTTC. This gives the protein CASTPEDRGGGYTF.